These 26 T cell receptor beta chains were sequenced from one sample in a study of liver allograft versus peripheral blood T cells. Study-wide context: Intrahepatic T cell receptor repertoires from transplanted livers were compared against repertoires in recipients' peripheral blood.

TCRdb re-called the reads with MiXCR, one entry per CDR3 protein. The sample lists over 9,000 distinct CDR3 sequences, 26% occurring once. The source is a human patient who had a liver transplant. Certain T cells may be donor cells from the graft.

This clonotype appeared many times. V gene TRBV18 combines with J gene TRBJ2-7, with D possibly matching TRBD2 (6 bases). The CDR3 consists of 13 residues. Trimming stripped 2 bases from V and 6 bases from J, with 11 bases between. The germline V gene has CDR1 KGHSH and CDR2 LQKENI. CDR3 protein: CASSPESEGEQYF. In nucleotides, the CDR3 is TGTGCCAGCTCACCAGAATCGGAGGGCGAGCAGTACTTC.

This clonotype was counted only a few times. The chain uses TRBV10-3 and TRBJ2-7; D is ambiguous. Germline CDR1 ENHRY, CDR2 SYGVKD. Trimming took 7 bases from V and 7 from J, leaving 11 bases between them. CDR3 length: 11 amino acids. The CDR3 DNA follows: TGTGCCATCAAGTCCCTGGGAGAGCAGTACTTC. Protein sequence: CAIKSLGEQYF.

V is TRBV27 and J is TRBJ1-6; D unresolved. The germline gives CDR1 MNHEY, CDR2 SMNVEV (reference sequence). The CDR3 totals 16 residues. Trimming cost V 4 bases and J 0 bases, with 10 bases left between them. The CDR3 sequence is CASSSSFSSYNSPLHF. The CDR3 nucleotides read TGTGCCAGCAGTTCCTCCTTTAGCTCCTATAATTCACCCCTCCACTTT.

This clonotype was counted a few times. V and J are TRBV12-3 or TRBV12-4 and TRBJ1-4, with 7 bases matching TRBD1. Trimming took 6 bases from V and 7 from J; bases not matched to a gene: 8. This CDR3 has 14 amino acids. CDR3 protein: CASSPRGRSEKLFF. CDR3 nucleotide sequence: TGTGCCAGCAGCCCAAGGGGGCGTAGTGAAAAACTGTTTTTT.

The chain carries TRBV6-2 or TRBV6-3 and TRBJ2-7, with a possible D match to TRBD2 (6 bases). V was clipped by 7 bases and J by 2 bases, with 21 bases between them. The V gene's germline CDR1 is MNHEY and CDR2 SVGEGT. The CDR3 has 16 residues. In DNA, the CDR3 is TGTGCCAGCACCGAAGGTGTGGGAGGCCTTCCCTACGAGCAGTACTTC. Translating gives CASTEGVGGLPYEQYF.

This chain joins TRBV28 and TRBJ1-5; 7 nucleotides agree with TRBD1. CDR1 is MDHEN and CDR2 is SYDVKM in the germline V gene. The length of the CDR3 is 15 residues. V was pared by 9 bases and J by 7 bases, with 15 bases of the junction left unmatched. The CDR3 loop is CASPDRLGGGQPQHF. The CDR3 bases are TGTGCCAGTCCCGACCGGCTAGGGGGCGGCCAGCCCCAGCATTTT.

V is TRBV20-1 and J is TRBJ1-5; D is unresolved. Germline CDR1 is DFQATT and CDR2 is SNEGSKA (reference sequence). The CDR3 length is 15 residues. V was cut by 3 bases and J by 0 bases, with 12 bases left in between. CDR3 amino acids: CSASAPVHSNQPQHF. In nucleotides, the CDR3 is TGCAGTGCTAGTGCCCCCGTCCATAGCAATCAGCCCCAGCATTTT.

By sample fraction, this clonotype is medium-sized. In nucleotides, the CDR3 is TGTGCCATCAGTGAAAGGCAGGGGGCCGAAAACATTCAGTACTTC. It translates to CAISERQGAENIQYF. The chain recombines TRBV10-3 with TRBJ2-4; TRBD1 matches 8 bases. The germline V gene has CDR1 ENHRY and CDR2 SYGVKD. Trimming took 3 bases from V and 5 from J; bases not matched to a gene: 6. The CDR3 covers 15 residues.

This clonotype was seen ten or more times. The chain couples TRBV24-1 to TRBJ1-2; 7 bases line up with TRBD1. The CDR3 contains 15 residues. Trimming cost V 4 bases and J 3 bases; bases outside gene matches: 7. CDR1 is KGHDR, CDR2 SFDVKD, per germline. CDR3 DNA sequence: TGTGCCACCAGTGACCCCTCGCAGGGGGACTATGGCTACACCTTC. It encodes CATSDPSQGDYGYTF.

This clonotype is labeled as medium-sized. The CDR3 nucleotides read TGCAGCGTTGATGAGACCCAGTACTTC. Amino acids: CSVDETQYF. This rearrangement joins TRBV29-1 to TRBJ2-5; D ambiguous. V lost 3 bases to trimming and J lost 5 bases, with 1 base between them. Germline V gives CDR1 SQVTM, CDR2 ANQGSEA. The CDR3 spans 9 residues.

This clonotype showed up just a few times. The chain recombines TRBV30 with TRBJ1-4, with D tentatively TRBD1 (6 bases). V lost 7 bases, J lost 7 bases, and 16 bases lay in between. This CDR3 region has 13 residues. The germline CDR1 and CDR2 sequences are GTSNPN and SVGIG (reference sequence). CDR3 protein: CAYEGGAREKLFF. The CDR3 bases are TGTGCCTACGAAGGGGGGGCCCGTGAAAAACTGTTTTTT.

Within the sample, this clonotype is medium-sized. The genes are TRBV13 and TRBJ2-7; 13 bases fit TRBD2. Germline values: CDR1 PRHDT, CDR2 FYEKMQ (reference sequence). V dropped 5 bases and J dropped 5; count of bases not matched to a gene: 12. The CDR3 has 17 amino acids. The CDR3 coding sequence is TGTGCCAGCAGCCCCCCCAGGACTAGCGGGGGCCCCAACGAGCAGTACTTC. This encodes CASSPPRTSGGPNEQYF.

The chain joins TRBV20-1 to TRBJ2-1, with 14 nucleotides matching TRBD2. Germline lookup yields CDR1 DFQATT and CDR2 SNEGSKA (reference sequence). The CDR3 contains 15 residues. J was trimmed by 9 bases and V by 2 bases; bases with no gene match: 6. CDR3 sequence (DNA): TGCAGTGCTAGATCCAGACTAGCGGGAGGGCTTGAGCAGTTCTTC. It is translated as CSARSRLAGGLEQFF.

This clonotype has a handful of counts. V usage is TRBV5-6 and J usage is TRBJ2-4, with 8 bases aligning to TRBD2. The CDR3 consists of 16 residues. Trimming took 2 bases from V and 6 from J; bases not matched to a gene: 10. Germline V CDR1 and CDR2: SGHDT, YYEEEE. The CDR3 protein is CASSLGLASIINIQYF. CDR3 sequence (DNA): TGTGCCAGCAGCTTAGGACTAGCTTCGATCATAAACATTCAGTACTTC.

The V and J genes are TRBV19 and TRBJ1-1; D possibly corresponds to TRBD1 (6 bases). Trimming took off 0 bases at V and 2 bases at J, with 10 bases between the two ends. Germline CDR1 reads LNHDA; CDR2 reads SQIVND (reference sequence). This CDR3 has 15 residues. In DNA, the CDR3 is TGTGCCAGTAGTATAGACAGGACAGCTAACACTGAAGCTTTCTTT. Its translation: CASSIDRTANTEAFF.

The V and J genes are TRBV29-1 and TRBJ1-2; possibly TRBD1 for D (6 bases). This CDR3 spans 15 amino acids. The ends were cut back, 1 base at V and 0 bases at J, with 12 bases in the middle. CDR1 is SQVTM and CDR2 is ANQGSEA in the germline V gene. The CDR3 DNA is TGCAGCGTTGAAGTAACCAGGGGAGCTAACTATGGCTACACCTTC. This translates into CSVEVTRGANYGYTF.

This clonotype was counted a few times. V gene TRBV9 combines with J gene TRBJ2-5; no firm D call. CDR3 size: 14 residues. Deletions cut 0 bases from V and 3 bases from J, with 9 bases between. Looked up from germline, CDR1 is SGDLS and CDR2 is YYNGEE. CDR3 sequence (DNA): TGTGCCAGCAGCGTAGATCCCACAGAAGAGACCCAGTACTTC. Translated: CASSVDPTEETQYF.

V usage is TRBV18 and J usage is TRBJ2-7, with D possibly matching TRBD1 (6 bases). The CDR3 has 15 residues. Germline V gives CDR1 KGHSH, CDR2 LQKENI. Trimming stripped 2 bases from V and 2 bases from J, with 13 bases between. In DNA form, the CDR3 reads TGTGCCAGCTCACCAGGGATGGCAGGGGCCTACGAGCAGTACTTC. Translated: CASSPGMAGAYEQYF.

This clonotype is medium-sized by share. The chain has TRBV18 and TRBJ2-3, with TRBD2 matching over 12 bases. V was pared by 3 bases and J by 6 bases, with 7 bases of the junction left unmatched. Germline assignment: CDR1 KGHSH and CDR2 LQKENI. This CDR3 region has 16 residues. The CDR3 DNA sequence: TGTGCCAGCTCACCTAGGACTAGCGGGGTCCGTGATACGCAGTATTTT. The encoded protein is CASSPRTSGVRDTQYF. The whole variable domain, remainder taken from reference TRBV18 and TRBJ2-3, is NAGVMQNPRHLVRRRGQEARLRCSPMKGHSHVYWYRQLPEEGLKFMVYLQKENIIDESGMPKERFSAEFPKEGPSILRIQQVVRGDSAAYFCASSPRTSGVRDTQYFGPGTRLTVL.

This clonotype rates as medium-sized. The J gene is TRBJ2-2, the V gene TRBV19; TRBD1 aligns across 8 bases. V shed 10 bases, J shed 6 bases, and the junction held 13 bases outside the gene matches. Germline V gene lookup returns CDR1 LNHDA and CDR2 SQIVND (reference sequence). CDR3 length: 15 amino acids. CDR3 loop: CATERTGLMSGELFF. CDR3 in DNA: TGTGCCACCGAGCGGACAGGGCTAATGTCCGGGGAGCTGTTTTTT.

By its share, this clonotype is medium-sized. The chain couples TRBV19 to TRBJ1-4, with D possibly matching TRBD1 (6 bases). V was trimmed by 3 bases and J by 8 bases, leaving 13 bases between them. The germline CDR1 and CDR2 sequences are LNHDA and SQIVND (reference sequence). CDR3 length: 14 residues. This chain's CDR3 is CASSIDRSDEKLFF. For the CDR3, the DNA is TGTGCCAGTAGTATCGACAGGAGTGACGAAAAACTGTTTTTT.

The J gene is TRBJ2-7, the V gene TRBV12-3 or TRBV12-4; 7 nucleotides align to TRBD1. The trim removed 6 bases at V and 3 bases at J, leaving 11 bases unmatched. The CDR3 contains 15 residues. This chain's CDR3 is CASSSETDRNYEQYF. CDR3 DNA: TGTGCCAGCAGCTCTGAGACGGACAGGAACTACGAGCAGTACTTC.

This clonotype was found a few times. This chain uses TRBV9 with TRBJ1-4, with a possible D match to TRBD1 (5 bases). V was trimmed by 4 bases and J by 2 bases, leaving 18 bases between them. Germline loops: CDR1 SGDLS, CDR2 YYNGEE. The CDR3 length is 17 residues. The CDR3 DNA follows: TGTGCCAGCAGCATTTCATCTAGCGGGGGGACTAATGAAAAACTGTTTTTT. This sequence encodes CASSISSSGGTNEKLFF.

Within the sample, this clonotype is medium-sized. The chain combines TRBV6-1 with TRBJ2-5; 8 bases line up with TRBD1. This CDR3 has 13 residues. Germline CDR1 and CDR2: MNHNS and SASEGT. Unmatched junction bases numbered 3, after V lost 6 bases and J lost 3 bases. The DNA for the CDR3 is TGTGCCAGCAGGACGACAGGGGAAGAGACCCAGTACTTC. As protein: CASRTTGEETQYF.

This rearrangement joins TRBV20-1 to TRBJ2-5, with 8 bases matching TRBD2. With 5 bases clipped from V and 5 bases from J, the junction kept 10 bases outside the gene matches. Germline values: CDR1 DFQATT, CDR2 SNEGSKA (reference sequence). The CDR3 is made up of 14 amino acids. In DNA form, the CDR3 reads TGCAGTGCTGGGGGATGGACTAGCCGGGAGACCCAGTACTTC. Protein: CSAGGWTSRETQYF.

At least ten counts were recorded for this clonotype. This chain uses TRBV7-9 with TRBJ1-2; 7 bases line up with TRBD1. The V segment lost 5 bases and the J segment 4 bases; nucleotides outside the gene matches: 13. Germline CDR1 reads SEHNR; CDR2 reads FQNEAQ (reference sequence). The CDR3 is made up of 16 amino acids. CDR3 nucleotides: TGTGCCAGCAGCCAACAAGCCGGGACAGCGATCTATGGCTACACCTTC. Translation gives CASSQQAGTAIYGYTF.